Given below is one T cell receptor beta chain in context. Sequencing was performed with immunoSEQ multiplex PCR; in TCRdb, only in-frame clones are kept and a portion is missing. Counted here are about 140,000 clones, about 80% occurring once; the ten biggest clones make up around 2.9%. The sample belongs to a study of blood T cell repertoires in COVID-19. This CDR3 is built from 13 residues. Germline V gene data show CDR1 as MNHEY and CDR2 as SMNVEV (reference sequence). The V and J ends lost 1 base and 7 bases respectively, with 11 bases between them. The chain recombines TRBV27 with TRBJ2-7; D uncertain. The sequencing sample was made of PBMCs or T cells enriched from blood (not recorded which). The clonotype was recovered from a woman in her 50s who had recovered from COVID-19. CDR3 sequence: CASSLFGPREQYF. The CDR3 nucleotides are TGTGCCAGCAGTTTATTCGGCCCGCGGGAGCAGTACTTC.